This T cell receptor (beta chain) was sequenced for a study of blood T cells in healthy people across ages (dated by TCRdb to about 2015). Concerning the study at large: Template switching captured roughly one uniquely barcoded TCR beta cDNA molecule per two T cells in model experiments. Using deep sequencing normalized with unique cDNA molecular identifiers, the study measured how TCR beta repertoire diversity changes with age. Four age groups were formed from the donors: young (average approximately 15 years), middle-aged (just under 40), aged (roughly 56) and long-lived (about 80). Using the same blood draw, the study looked at two additional independent replicas of 1 million unique cDNA reads for two donors, one aged 18 to 30 and the other aged 80 or older.

The approximately 40 donors, aged about 6 to 95 years, were systemically healthy Caucasian individuals from Russia. Each donor gave approximately 9.4 milliliters of peripheral blood, drawn into EDTA-treated Vacutainer tubes. Ficoll-Paque density-gradient centrifugation was used to isolate PBMCs, with at least 6.5 million per sample. Total RNA was extracted from PBMCs with Trizol reagent, with at least 5 micrograms obtained per sample. For every donor, flow cytometry on a PBMC aliquot measured the percentage of naive CD45RAhigh/CD27high T cells. Library construction relied on 5' RACE. Instrument used: Illumina HiSeq 2500. A second PCR of roughly 7 to 12 cycles was run with a J-beta primer mix and a sample-barcoded 5' primer. A unique molecular identifier was introduced onto each TCR beta cDNA molecule by a template-switch 5' adaptor carrying 12 random nucleotides. At least 2.5 million CDR3-containing paired-end reads were obtained from each sample. First-strand cDNA synthesis was performed from all RNA using the Mint cDNA synthesis kit, with priming by a TRBC-specific oligonucleotide. After uracil-DNA glycosylase treatment, a first 18-cycle PCR used universal primers M1SS and BC2_uni_R on all cDNA. In the original analysis: For normalization, 1 million high-quality reads were randomly selected from each sample, with every read carrying a distinct molecular identifier. Instead of being binned into consensus sequences, reads with shared molecular identifiers were discarded. MiTCR, with a Q25 quality threshold and the strictest error-elimination algorithm, was used for CDR3 identification, clonotype clustering and error correction. A nonparametric unseen species model with Euler transformation was used to estimate lower-bound total TCR beta diversity. TCRdb handled the public reads itself, with Q25 trimming in fastp and clone calling in MiXCR, and kept productive beta chains. Each entry merges the rows of one CDR3 protein and shows their most common DNA and genes. None of the V and J calls come from the authors' own analysis; TCRdb made them. Counted in this sample were approximately 960,000 distinct CDR3 sequences; under 35% of them appeared once. The ten largest clones capture roughly 10% of the sample.

Overall study outcomes, separate from this receptor: Observed TCR beta diversity correlated strongly with the percentage of naive T cells measured by flow cytometry. Estimates of total diversity based on one million sequenced T cells were considered lower bounds and underestimates. Compared with the aged group, more naive CD4+ T cells, fewer expanded clones and increased TCR diversity were shown by the long-lived group, suggesting age selection. Observed TCR beta diversity per million T cells fell roughly linearly with age, and a significant reduction was already apparent by age approximately 41. Because profiling used bulk unsorted PBMCs, naive and antigen-experienced compartments could not be compared conclusively. Donor CMV infection status was unknown, potentially confounding age-related changes in expanded clonotypes.

This clonotype was recorded at least ten times. Its antigen target is currently unknown. No clone much larger than this one lies a single base away; base qualities are absent. These same records also appear under a second study, on T cells of mothers and their children. The second study's authors report: Nine systemically healthy Caucasian individuals, comprising three mothers and their six children, were included as donors. cDNA synthesis used all of the extracted RNA, with approximately 1.4 ug of RNA in each 15 ul reaction. In the second PCR, the M1S primer added sample barcodes and 2-4 random nucleotides. Over 8 million TCR beta CDR3 reads came from each mother, compared with a few million reads from each child. In both related and unrelated pairs, thymic selection shapes the output of TCR recombination in a similar way, with inherited differences having only a minor effect. Normalized repertoire overlap in related mother-child pairs was always slightly higher than in unrelated mother-child pairs, but the difference was never significant. No persistent microchimeric T cell clones were found, with a detection sensitivity of around 100 clones per million clonotypes. To look for features that set related mother-child pairs apart from unrelated individuals, the researchers ran deep NGS to compare the TCR beta repertoires of mothers and children. Mothers averaged roughly 40 +/- 4 years of age and children averaged about 10 +/- 4 years. Libraries were sequenced on Illumina HiSeq 2000 with 100+100 nt paired-end reads after adapter ligation with NEBNext reagents. Mother and child libraries were prepared a month apart and sequenced in separate runs to prevent cross-contamination. For each donor, somewhere between 500,000 and 2,000,000 distinct TCR beta clonotypes were identified. Naive TCR beta clonotypes were estimated from low-frequency clonotypes matched to each donor's FACS-determined naive share, without sorting.

The TCR was taken from a middle-aged woman in good health. The sequenced sample was blood.

This receptor carries the CDR3 CASSLQDYYGYTF. Here is the DNA: TGCGCCAGCAGCTTGCAGGACTATTATGGCTACACCTTC. This receptor chain uses TRBV5-1 and TRBJ1-2; the D gene assignment is ambiguous. Per the germline V gene, SGHRS is the CDR1 and YFSETQ is the CDR2. Spanning cysteine to phenylalanine, the CDR3 consists of 13 amino acids. Here the CDR3 DNA is all that survives: 39 bases in frame from base 1. Between the V and J ends, shortened by 1 base and 5 bases respectively, the junction contains 9 bases. Full variable domain (CDR3 extended with the reference TRBV5-1 and TRBJ1-2 proteins): KAGVTQTPRYLIKTRGQQVTLSCSPISGHRSVSWYQQTPGQGLQFLFEYFSETQRNKGNFPGRFSGRQFSNSRSEMNVSTLELGDSALYLCASSLQDYYGYTFGSGTRLTVV.